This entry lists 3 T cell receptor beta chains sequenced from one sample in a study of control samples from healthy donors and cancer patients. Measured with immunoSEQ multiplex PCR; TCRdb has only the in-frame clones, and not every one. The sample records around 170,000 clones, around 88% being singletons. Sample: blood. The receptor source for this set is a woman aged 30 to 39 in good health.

The CDR3 loop reads CASSPQGGYEQYF. CDR3 sequence (DNA): TGTGCCAGTTCGCCACAGGGCGGCTACGAGCAGTACTTC. The chain links TRBV27 to TRBJ2-7; tentatively, D is TRBD1 (6 bases). V lost 9 bases and J 3 bases, leaving 15 bases between the germline ends. CDR3 size: 13 residues. CDR1 MNHEY and CDR2 SMNVEV come from the germline V gene (reference sequence).

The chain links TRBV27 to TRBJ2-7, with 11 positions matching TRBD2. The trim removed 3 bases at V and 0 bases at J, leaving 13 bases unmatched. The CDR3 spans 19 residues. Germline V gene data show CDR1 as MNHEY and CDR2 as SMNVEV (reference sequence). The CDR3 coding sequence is TGTGCCAGCAGTTTCCCCGCGACTAGCGGGACCCTTTACTCCTACGAGCAGTACTTC. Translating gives CASSFPATSGTLYSYEQYF.

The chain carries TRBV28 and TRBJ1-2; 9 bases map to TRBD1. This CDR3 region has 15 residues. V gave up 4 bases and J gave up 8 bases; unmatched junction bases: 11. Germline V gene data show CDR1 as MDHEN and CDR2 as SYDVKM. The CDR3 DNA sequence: TGTGCCAGCAGTTCCGGGACAGGGTTGATCCAGGGCTACACCTTC. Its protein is CASSSGTGLIQGYTF.